This T cell receptor beta chain came from a study of blood T cell repertoires in COVID-19. On the study more broadly: The samples span acute and convalescent COVID-19 from the United States, Italy and Spain.

Sequencing used immunoSEQ multiplex PCR; TCRdb keeps in-frame clones, though not all of them. The sample includes some 98,000 clones, 82% of them seen just once. Trimming shortened V by 3 bases and J by 2 bases, and 7 bases separated the two germline ends. Germline V gene data show CDR1 as ENHRY and CDR2 as SYGVKD. The CDR3 covers 13 residues. This chain links TRBV10-3 with TRBJ1-2; the D gene is possibly TRBD1 (6 bases). The clonotype originates from an older man with active or convalescent COVID-19. Sequenced sample: peripheral blood. The CDR3 nucleotides read TGTGCCATCAGTGAACAGGGCAACTATGGCTACACCTTC. Amino acid sequence: CAISEQGNYGYTF.